This TCR beta chain derives from a study of blood T cells in healthy people across ages. Study-wide points: Samples with more naive T cells showed higher observed beta diversity. Diversity figures based on one million T cells were deemed too low. In long-lived donors, naive CD4+ cell counts and diversity exceeded those of aged donors.

Concerning this clonotype: The antigen remains unidentified.

Alongside a J-beta primer mix, a sample-barcoded 5' primer served in a second PCR lasting about 6 to 11 cycles. TCRdb re-analysed the 5' RACE reads in MiXCR, keeping a single row per CDR3 protein. The data hold 2 million or so distinct CDR3 sequences, with roughly 50% observed a single time. The source material was blood. This clonotype originated in a woman between 40 and 50 years old in good health.

CDR3 DNA sequence: TGTGCCAGCAGGGAGGTTTCCACAGATACGCAGTATTTT. Its protein is CASREVSTDTQYF. This sequence joins TRBV2 and TRBJ2-3; a weak D match, TRBD2 (5 bases). The CDR3 has 13 amino acids. CDR1 and CDR2 from the germline V gene are SNHLY and FYNNEI. Trimming took 6 bases from V and 2 from J, leaving 9 bases between them.